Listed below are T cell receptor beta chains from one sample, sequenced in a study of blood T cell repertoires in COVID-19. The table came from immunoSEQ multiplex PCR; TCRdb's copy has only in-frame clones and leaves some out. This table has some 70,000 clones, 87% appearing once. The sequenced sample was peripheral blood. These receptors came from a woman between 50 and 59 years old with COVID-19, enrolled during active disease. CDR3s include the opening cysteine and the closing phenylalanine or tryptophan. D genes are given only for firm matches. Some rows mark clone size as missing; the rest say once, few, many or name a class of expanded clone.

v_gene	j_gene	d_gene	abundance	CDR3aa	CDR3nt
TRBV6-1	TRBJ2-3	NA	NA	CASSSRAPDTQYF	TGTGCCAGCAGTTCGAGGGCCCCAGATACGCAGTATTTT
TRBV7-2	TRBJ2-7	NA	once	CASSISVLGFYEQYF	TGTGCCAGCAGCATTAGCGTCCTGGGATTCTACGAGCAGTACTTC
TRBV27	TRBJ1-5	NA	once	CASSYEQGIPQHF	TGTGCCAGCAGTTATGAGCAGGGTATACCCCAGCATTTT
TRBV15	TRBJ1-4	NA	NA	CATTGTIARNEKLFF	TGTGCCACTACCGGGACAATCGCAAGGAATGAAAAACTGTTTTTT
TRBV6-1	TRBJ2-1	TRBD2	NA	CASREAGVGHNEQFF	TGTGCCAGCAGGGAAGCGGGAGTCGGGCACAATGAGCAGTTCTTC
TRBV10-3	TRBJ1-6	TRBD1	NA	CAIRDRANSPLHF	TGTGCCATTAGGGACAGGGCGAATTCACCCCTCCACTTT
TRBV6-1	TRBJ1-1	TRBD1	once	CASSAQGAHSEAFF	TGTGCCAGCAGTGCACAGGGGGCGCATTCTGAAGCTTTCTTT
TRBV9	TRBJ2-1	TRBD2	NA	CASSVGGTSPWEQFF	TGTGCCAGCAGCGTAGGAGGGACTAGCCCGTGGGAGCAGTTCTTC
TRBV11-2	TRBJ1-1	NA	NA	CASSLLSARGGTEAFF	TGTGCCAGCAGCCTACTTAGTGCCAGGGGTGGCACTGAAGCTTTCTTT
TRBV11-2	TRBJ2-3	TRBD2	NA	CASSLRASGSSTDTQYF	TGTGCCAGCAGCTTACGGGCTAGCGGGAGCAGCACAGATACGCAGTATTTT
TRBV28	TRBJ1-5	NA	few	CASSFVTYNQPQHF	TGTGCCAGCAGTTTCGTGACATATAATCAGCCCCAGCATTTT
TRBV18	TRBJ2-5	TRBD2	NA	CASSPLSGKGETQYF	TGTGCCAGCTCACCGCTTAGCGGGAAGGGTGAGACCCAGTACTTC
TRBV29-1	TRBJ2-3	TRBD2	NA	CSVEQTGGEGDTQYF	TGCAGCGTTGAACAAACTGGGGGGGAGGGAGATACGCAGTATTTT
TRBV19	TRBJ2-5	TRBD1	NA	CASSWGQGVETQYF	TGTGCCAGTAGTTGGGGACAGGGTGTAGAGACCCAGTACTTC
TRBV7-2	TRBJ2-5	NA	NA	CASSLGGGHQETQYF	TGTGCCAGCAGCTTAGGGGGAGGTCACCAAGAGACCCAGTACTTC
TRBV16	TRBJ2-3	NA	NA	CASSQSALRLDTQYF	TGTGCCAGCAGCCAATCGGCCCTGAGGTTAGATACGCAGTATTTT
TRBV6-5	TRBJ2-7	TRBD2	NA	CASRLAGVTYEQYF	TGTGCCAGCAGACTAGCGGGAGTTACCTACGAGCAGTACTTC
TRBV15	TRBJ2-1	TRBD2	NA	CATSRPSGRANEQFF	TGTGCCACCAGCAGGCCTAGCGGGAGGGCCAATGAGCAGTTCTTC
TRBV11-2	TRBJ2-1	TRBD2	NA	CASSLDLAGYYNEQFF	TGTGCCAGCAGCTTAGATCTAGCGGGATACTACAATGAGCAGTTCTTC
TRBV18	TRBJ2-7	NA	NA	CASSPTSAESYEQYF	TGTGCCAGCTCACCTACTAGTGCAGAGAGCTACGAGCAGTACTTC